The 3 T cell receptor beta chains below were found in one sample sequenced in a study of T cell changes during pregnancy in multiple sclerosis. Sequencing used immunoSEQ multiplex PCR; TCRdb keeps in-frame clones, though not all of them. Of approximately 39,000 clones in the sample, about 94% are singletons; the top ten hold 0.39%. Here the sequenced sample was CD4+ T cells from peripheral blood mononuclear cells, taken in the second trimester of pregnancy. The receptors originated from a female donor with multiple sclerosis, enrolled in a pregnancy study.

The chain has TRBV10-1 and TRBJ1-4, with unresolved D. The CDR3 is 15 residues long. V was shortened by 2 bases and J by 8 bases, with 15 bases between the two germline ends. CDR1 and CDR2 from the germline V gene are WNHNN and SYGVQD (reference sequence). The CDR3 sequence: CASSEGRGMGEKLFF. For the CDR3, the DNA is TGCGCCAGCAGTGAGGGTAGAGGGATGGGAGAAAAACTGTTTTTT.

V and J are TRBV7-9 and TRBJ2-5; D possibly corresponds to TRBD1 (7 bases). The germline gives CDR1 SEHNR, CDR2 FQNEAQ (reference sequence). Deletions cut 2 bases from V and 5 bases from J, with 18 bases between. The CDR3 covers 16 residues. The chain's CDR3 is CASSLRQGGSRETQYF. Written as DNA, the CDR3 is TGTGCCAGCAGCTTACGGCAGGGGGGTAGTCGGGAGACCCAGTACTTC.

V is TRBV27 and J is TRBJ1-5; unclear D gene. The CDR3 sequence is 13 residues long. Germline CDR1 reads MNHEY; CDR2 reads SMNVEV (reference sequence). Trimming took off 2 bases at V and 2 bases at J, with 4 bases between the two ends. CDR3 residues: CASSLQGNQPQHF. The CDR3 nucleotides are TGTGCCAGCAGTTTACAGGGCAATCAGCCCCAGCATTTT.